This T cell receptor (beta chain) is from a study of T cell responses to AZD1222 COVID-19 vaccine (dated by TCRdb to the early 2020s). With respect to the entire study: Because spike-specific TCR depth and breadth did not differ between the two schedules, AZD1222 recipients who got a second dose at roughly 4 weeks were pooled with those who got a second dose at roughly 12 weeks. Enrollment into the trials was organized by age into subgroups of 18-55, 56-69 and 70-plus years, and those subgroups contained about 160, 30 and 59 TCR-sequenced participants, respectively. TCR sequencing covered roughly 230 trial participants: nearly 210 given two doses of AZD1222 and approximately 25 given two doses of MenACWY control vaccine. The study at large found these results: After two AZD1222 doses, spike-specific TCR breadth and depth were significantly higher than at day 0 and than in MenACWY recipients. In the small 56-69-year group, the increase in depth fell short of significance, most likely because of low power. Reportedly, close to half of the unique spike-specific TCRs recognized epitopes lying outside the regions that are mutated in the B.1.351 and B.1.1.7 variants. Vaccine-associated CD4 TCRs spanned the whole spike protein, with dominant responses in regions 160-218 and 743-854. Most participants were white British and females outnumbered males, and the authors suggested that clonal diversity may have been underestimated. Because no day 14 peak-response samples were available, the repertoires could be characterized only after the peak T cell response. Only 5 to 7 AZD1222 recipients were SARS-CoV-2 seropositive at baseline, limiting conclusions about previously exposed vaccinees.

Per the publication, the time point label means: baseline before first vaccination. Vaccinee samples were obtained from the UK trials COV001 and COV002, which included a single-blind randomized controlled phase 2/3 trial of AZD1222 (ChAdOx1 nCoV-19) in healthy adults. For TCRbeta chain sequencing, PBMC samples from trial participants were taken at day 0 and at day 28 after the second dose. For CDR1 and CDR2, the germline V gene (reference sequence) lists MNHEY and SMNVEV. From the cysteine through the phenylalanine, the CDR3 covers 17 amino acids. Here the CDR3 DNA is all that survives: 51 bases in frame from base 1. Trimmed from V: 3 bases; trimmed from J: 8 bases; junction bases lacking a gene match: 13. A note on this clone: What antigen it recognizes has not been identified. Nothing much larger sits one base from this clone, and base qualities are not available.

The CDR3 regions of human TCRbeta chains were analyzed by immunosequencing. The original pipeline was this. TCRs in the repertoires were compared against a reference library of SARS-CoV-2-specific TCRs that had been generated with the MIRA antigen-specificity platform. Breadth meant the fraction of unique TCRs that were SARS-CoV-2-associated, whereas depth meant the fraction of total T cells that were SARS-CoV-2-associated. Using the MIRA data, each spike-specific TCR was mapped to the spike region that the TCR reacts to and placed in a CD4 or CD8 class. Log10-transformed breadth and depth values were compared by one-way ANOVA with Sidak's multiple comparisons tests. In TCRdb, the immuneACCESS table is reduced to in-frame sequences with V and J assigned. These tables do not hold every clone; where another copy was compared, an unresolved V gene accounts for under half, and the others remain unexplained. From that table come the V and J calls and clone size; the DNA was used to work out D and trimming. Counted in this sample were 90,000 to 130,000 clones; 70% to 90% of them appeared once. The top ten clones comprise around 3% of the sample.

Sequencing used peripheral blood, obtained on day 0 of AZD1222 vaccination. The chain is made from TRBV27 and TRBJ1-2; TRBD1 fits 12 bases in the junction. This TCR came from an adult in good health. The CDR3 here reads CASSFGVAGQGAWGYTF. The DNA sequence follows: TGTGCCAGCAGTTTTGGCGTTGCGGGACAGGGGGCTTGGGGCTACACCTTC.